The 6 T cell receptor beta chains in this list originate from one sample, sequenced in a study of blood T cell repertoires in COVID-19. Generated by immunoSEQ multiplex PCR, the TCRdb table keeps only in-frame clones and is missing some. The sample consists of under 350,000 clones, roughly 80% of them appearing once. Sequenced input: peripheral blood. The receptor set was obtained from a woman in her fifties or sixties who had recovered from COVID-19.

This rearrangement joins TRBV5-8 to TRBJ1-1; the D is unclear. Deletions cut 4 bases from V and 6 bases from J, with 16 bases between. The germline gives CDR1 SGHTS, CDR2 YDEGEE. This CDR3 is built from 14 residues. The CDR3 loop is CASSAGSAWAEAFF. The DNA of the CDR3 is TGTGCCAGCAGCGCAGGATCGGCGTGGGCTGAAGCTTTCTTT.

The chain uses TRBV4-2 and TRBJ1-5; D remains unclear. This CDR3 has 12 amino acids. CDR1 is LGHNA and CDR2 is YNFKEQ in the germline V gene. V was pared by 1 base and J by 5 bases, with 3 bases between. This CDR3 is CASSQADQPQHF. As DNA, the CDR3 is TGTGCCAGCAGCCAAGCTGATCAGCCCCAGCATTTT.

The rearrangement links TRBV7-9 to TRBJ2-3; D might be TRBD1 (6 bases). V was clipped by 6 bases and J by 5 bases, with 9 bases between them. There are 12 residues in the CDR3. The germline gives CDR1 SEHNR, CDR2 FQNEAQ (reference sequence). CDR3 DNA: TGTGCCAGCAGAACAGGGTTAGATACGCAGTATTTT. Amino acid sequence: CASRTGLDTQYF.

The table lists this clone with a count of one. CDR3 bases: TGTGCCTGGAGACGGACTAGCGGCTACGAGCAGTACTTC. Its translation is CAWRRTSGYEQYF. The chain combines TRBV30 with TRBJ2-7; 10 bases map to TRBD2. Germline CDR1 reads GTSNPN; CDR2 reads SVGIG (reference sequence). V gave up 3 bases and J gave up 3 bases; unmatched junction bases: 2. CDR3 length equals 13 residues.

V and J are TRBV6-2 or TRBV6-3 and TRBJ2-3; perhaps TRBD2 as D (6 bases). This CDR3 has 15 residues. The germline V and J ends were trimmed by 4 bases and 3 bases, with 14 bases remaining between them. Germline V gene lookup returns CDR1 MNHEY and CDR2 SVGEGT. The CDR3 reads CASSLGGEITDTQYF. The CDR3 DNA sequence: TGTGCCAGCAGTTTAGGAGGGGAGATAACAGATACGCAGTATTTT.

This clone rates as medium-sized (0.01 to 0.1%). The V and J genes are TRBV19 and TRBJ1-2; TRBD1 matches 9 bases. The CDR3 is 14 residues long. The V segment lost 6 bases and the J segment 6 bases; nucleotides outside the gene matches: 8. Germline CDR1 and CDR2: LNHDA and SQIVND (reference sequence). CDR3 sequence: CASRAGTGMDGYTF. The CDR3 DNA follows: TGTGCCAGTAGAGCCGGGACAGGGATGGATGGCTACACCTTC.